Below are 29 T cell receptor beta chains sequenced from a single sample in a study of blood T cell repertoires in COVID-19. Clones were sequenced by immunoSEQ multiplex PCR, and TCRdb holds only the in-frame ones, with some missing. The sample contains roughly 87,000 clones, approximately 88% of which appear only once. Material for sequencing was peripheral blood. Every receptor here comes from a man in his 60s with acute or convalescent COVID-19.

The chain couples TRBV9 to TRBJ2-2, with 14 positions matching TRBD2. The CDR3 consists of 16 residues. V lost 3 bases to trimming and J lost 4 bases; unmatched junction nucleotides: 2. Germline V gene lookup returns CDR1 SGDLS and CDR2 YYNGEE. This chain's CDR3 is CASSAGTSGSTGELFF. The CDR3 DNA follows: TGTGCCAGCAGCGCTGGGACTAGCGGGAGCACCGGGGAGCTGTTTTTT.

The V and J genes are TRBV18 and TRBJ2-1; possibly TRBD1 for D (6 bases). The V gene's germline CDR1 is KGHSH and CDR2 LQKENI. The V end was cut by 5 bases, the J end by 1 base, with 21 bases between. This CDR3 spans 18 amino acids. The CDR3 is CASSSTPIGTNSYNEQFF. The CDR3 DNA sequence: TGTGCCAGCTCATCAACCCCAATTGGGACAAATTCCTACAATGAGCAGTTCTTC. Combining the CDR3 with reference TRBV18 and TRBJ2-1 gives the whole variable domain NAGVMQNPRHLVRRRGQEARLRCSPMKGHSHVYWYRQLPEEGLKFMVYLQKENIIDESGMPKERFSAEFPKEGPSILRIQQVVRGDSAAYFCASSSTPIGTNSYNEQFFGPGTRLTVL.

V gene TRBV5-1 combines with J gene TRBJ2-5, with TRBD1 matching 11 bases. CDR1 SGHRS and CDR2 YFSETQ come from the germline V gene. CDR3 length: 15 amino acids. V lost 8 bases to trimming and J lost 3 bases; unmatched junction nucleotides: 9. DNA of the CDR3: TGCGCCAGTCAATCTTGGGACAGGGGGGAAGAGACCCAGTACTTC. Amino acids: CASQSWDRGEETQYF.

The chain is built from TRBV7-2 and TRBJ1-1; 7 bases agree with TRBD1. The V and J ends lost 1 base and 1 base, in that order; junction bases with no gene match: 6. Germline CDR1 is SGHTA and CDR2 is FQGNSA. CDR3 size: 16 residues. In DNA form, the CDR3 reads TGTGCCAGCAGCTTAGGAGCCCGACAGGGGAACACTGAAGCTTTCTTT. This sequence encodes CASSLGARQGNTEAFF.

The V gene is TRBV10-1, the J gene TRBJ1-2; TRBD1 is a possible D gene (5 bases). Per the germline V gene, CDR1 is WNHNN and CDR2 is SYGVQD (reference sequence). Between the trimmed V and J ends, which lost 0 bases and 4 bases, there was a span of 6 bases. This CDR3 contains 13 residues. CDR3 sequence: CASSESGGYGYTF. CDR3 sequence (DNA): TGCGCCAGCAGTGAGTCGGGGGGCTATGGCTACACCTTC.

J is TRBJ1-2 and V is TRBV14, with D possibly matching TRBD1 (5 bases). Between the trimmed V and J ends, which lost 4 bases and 3 bases, there was a span of 12 bases. This CDR3 has 14 amino acids. CDR1 and CDR2 (germline): SGHDN, FVKESK. In DNA, the CDR3 is TGTGCCAGCAGCCCGCGGGACGACTACTATGGCTACACCTTC. Translation: CASSPRDDYYGYTF.

This clone appeared once. The chain links TRBV6-2 or TRBV6-3 to TRBJ1-5, with 10 bases fitting TRBD1. The CDR3 has 17 amino acids. V lost 2 bases to trimming and J lost 3 bases; unmatched junction nucleotides: 7. Per germline, CDR1 MNHEY and CDR2 SVGEGT. The CDR3 sequence is CASSYQGTGENNQPQHF. CDR3 sequence (DNA): TGTGCCAGCAGTTACCAGGGGACAGGGGAGAACAATCAGCCCCAGCATTTT.

V usage is TRBV19 and J usage is TRBJ2-1; possibly TRBD2 for D (5 bases). Looked up from germline, CDR1 is LNHDA and CDR2 is SQIVND (reference sequence). Trimming cost V 1 base and J 10 bases, with 14 bases left between them. The CDR3 is 14 residues long. The CDR3 here is CASSIVSGEGEQFF. As DNA, the CDR3 is TGTGCCAGTAGTATAGTTTCCGGGGAAGGCGAGCAGTTCTTC.

The chain employs TRBV7-9 and TRBJ2-7, with D possibly matching TRBD1 (5 bases). The CDR3 loop spans 12 amino acids. V gave up 3 bases and J gave up 5 bases, with 8 bases separating them. From germline, CDR1 is SEHNR and CDR2 FQNEAQ (reference sequence). The CDR3 DNA follows: TGTGCCAGCAGCTTTACAGGTGACGAGCAGTACTTC. This gives the protein CASSFTGDEQYF.

The rearrangement joins TRBV19 to TRBJ1-4, with TRBD1 matching over 10 bases. Germline trimming cut 6 bases from V and 1 base from J; bases unmatched to any gene: 5. The CDR3 spans 16 residues. The germline V gene has CDR1 LNHDA and CDR2 SQIVND (reference sequence). CDR3 sequence (DNA): TGTGCCAGTAGGGGACAGGGGTTAATAACTAATGAAAAACTGTTTTTT. Residues: CASRGQGLITNEKLFF.

The rearrangement links TRBV9 to TRBJ1-2; 9 bases fit TRBD1. Germline assignment: CDR1 SGDLS and CDR2 YYNGEE. Trimming took 3 bases from V and 4 from J; bases not matched to a gene: 10. CDR3 size: 16 residues. The CDR3 sequence: CASSAGTGQASYGYTF. CDR3 in DNA: TGTGCCAGCAGCGCCGGGACAGGGCAGGCTTCCTATGGCTACACCTTC.

The chain employs TRBV11-2 and TRBJ2-7, with 8 bases matching TRBD2. The CDR3 extends over 15 amino acids. CDR1 is SGHAT and CDR2 is FQNNGV in the germline V gene. Trimming took 1 base from V and 9 from J; bases not matched to a gene: 11. The CDR3 coding sequence is TGTGCCAGCAGCTTAGTGGGACTAGTGTTCGGGAGGCAGTACTTC. It translates to CASSLVGLVFGRQYF.

J is TRBJ2-1 and V is TRBV9; D possibly corresponds to TRBD2 (5 bases). Trimming pared 3 bases from V and 10 bases from J, leaving 11 bases between. The CDR3 runs to 12 residues. Germline CDR1 and CDR2: SGDLS and YYNGEE. The CDR3 DNA is TGTGCCAGCAGCGGTCGGACTGAGGAGCAGTTCTTC. Translating it yields CASSGRTEEQFF.

The V and J genes are TRBV9 and TRBJ2-3; D gene ambiguous. The germline gives CDR1 SGDLS, CDR2 YYNGEE. The V end lost 0 bases, the J end lost 5 bases, and 7 bases lay between the germline ends. This CDR3 contains 13 residues. The CDR3 region has the DNA TGTGCCAGCAGCGTAGTAAGCCTAGATACGCAGTATTTT. Its translation is CASSVVSLDTQYF. Drawing the rest from reference TRBV9 and TRBJ2-3, the complete variable domain is DSGVTQTPKHLITATGQRVTLRCSPRSGDLSVYWYQQSLDQGLQFLIQYYNGEERAKGNILERFSAQQFPDLHSELNLSSLELGDSALYFCASSVVSLDTQYFGPGTRLTVL.

The chain employs TRBV11-2 and TRBJ2-2; D is perhaps TRBD1 (5 bases). Between the trimmed V and J ends, which lost 5 bases and 5 bases, there was a span of 15 bases. The CDR3 length is 15 residues. CDR1 is SGHAT and CDR2 is FQNNGV in the germline V gene. The CDR3 nucleotides read TGTGCCAGCAGCCCTATGGGGCGAAGAACCGGGGAGCTGTTTTTT. This codes for CASSPMGRRTGELFF.

This rearrangement joins TRBV7-3 to TRBJ1-6; the match to TRBD1 covers 7 bases. The CDR3 has 14 amino acids. Looked up from germline, CDR1 is SGHTA and CDR2 is FQGTGA. V dropped 3 bases and J dropped 5; count of bases not matched to a gene: 1. The CDR3, as DNA: TGTGCCAGCAGCTTTGGGACAGATAATTCACCCCTCCACTTT. It codes for CASSFGTDNSPLHF.

This sequence joins TRBV10-2 and TRBJ2-7; 15 positions match TRBD2. V trimming: 10 bases; J trimming: 2 bases; junction bases outside the gene matches: 15. The CDR3 consists of 18 residues. CDR1 is WSHSY, CDR2 SAAADI, per germline. The CDR3 here is CAIRGGGLAGGETYEQYF. CDR3 nucleotide sequence: TGCGCCATCAGGGGTGGGGGACTAGCGGGAGGCGAAACCTACGAGCAGTACTTC.

The genes are TRBV6-2 or TRBV6-3 and TRBJ2-1; 7 bases fit TRBD1. The CDR3 sequence is 15 residues long. Germline values: CDR1 MNHEY, CDR2 SVGEGT. After removal of 5 bases from V and 8 bases from J, the junction contained 12 bases not matched to a gene. The CDR3 reads CASSPKSTGLDEQFF. The CDR3, as DNA: TGTGCCAGCAGTCCCAAATCGACAGGGCTTGATGAGCAGTTCTTC.

V is TRBV6-1 and J is TRBJ1-4; 7 nucleotides agree with TRBD1. V dropped 3 bases and J dropped 5; count of bases not matched to a gene: 3. Germline loops: CDR1 MNHNS, CDR2 SASEGT. The CDR3 is made up of 14 amino acids. CDR3 sequence reads: CASSEGQINEKLFF. The CDR3 nucleotides are TGTGCCAGCAGTGAGGGACAGATAAATGAAAAACTGTTTTTT.

The genes are TRBV5-1 and TRBJ2-2, with 9 bases matching TRBD1. Germline CDR1 SGHRS, CDR2 YFSETQ. CDR3 length: 15 residues. J lost 4 bases, V lost 0 bases, and 1 base had no gene match. The CDR3 region is CASSLEGQGTGELFF. Here the CDR3 DNA reads TGCGCCAGCAGCTTGGAGGGACAGGGCACCGGGGAGCTGTTTTTT.

The V call is TRBV19, the J call TRBJ2-3; TRBD1 agrees at 7 bases. Germline V gene lookup returns CDR1 LNHDA and CDR2 SQIVND (reference sequence). This CDR3 is built from 15 residues. V shed 4 bases, J shed 3 bases, and the junction held 7 bases outside the gene matches. CDR3 nucleotides: TGTGCCAGTAGTAAGGGGGCGAGGGGGACAGATACGCAGTATTTT. It is translated as CASSKGARGTDTQYF.

V and J are TRBV6-5 and TRBJ2-7; possibly TRBD2 for D (6 bases). This CDR3 contains 13 residues. Germline CDR1 and CDR2: MNHEY and SVGAGI. The ends were cut back, 5 bases at V and 6 bases at J, with 14 bases in the middle. The CDR3 nucleotides are TGTGCCAGCAGTCACCTCGGAGGGTTCGAGCAGTACTTC. It encodes CASSHLGGFEQYF.

V usage is TRBV10-3 and J usage is TRBJ1-5; D is possibly TRBD1 (5 bases). The V gene lost 3 bases and the J gene lost 2 bases, with 14 bases spanning the gap. CDR1 ENHRY and CDR2 SYGVKD come from the germline V gene. This CDR3 contains 16 residues. CDR3 sequence: CAISDRGGGGNQPQHF. Here the CDR3 DNA reads TGTGCCATCAGTGATAGGGGCGGGGGAGGCAATCAGCCCCAGCATTTT.

The chain carries TRBV15 and TRBJ2-5; 8 bases are shared with TRBD1. Germline assignment: CDR1 LNHNV and CDR2 YYDKDF (reference sequence). The CDR3 is 14 residues long. Trimming took 3 bases from V and 5 from J; bases not matched to a gene: 5. The CDR3 reads CATSSRGRAETQYF. DNA for the CDR3: TGTGCCACCAGCAGCAGGGGGCGCGCGGAGACCCAGTACTTC. Based on the CDR3 plus reference TRBV15 and TRBJ2-5, the full variable domain is DAMVIQNPRYQVTQFGKPVTLSCSQTLNHNVMYWYQQKSSQAPKLLFHYYDKDFNNEADTPDNFQSRRPNTSFCFLDIRSPGLGDTAMYLCATSSRGRAETQYFGPGTRLLVL.

V and J are TRBV5-1 and TRBJ2-3; 9 bases match TRBD2. This CDR3 is built from 15 residues. Per germline, CDR1 SGHRS and CDR2 YFSETQ. V gave up 6 bases and J gave up 4 bases; unmatched junction bases: 9. Here the CDR3 DNA reads TGCGCCAGCAACTTAGCGGGAGTGGGCCCAGATACGCAGTATTTT. Protein sequence: CASNLAGVGPDTQYF.

This chain links TRBV6-5 with TRBJ1-2; 7 bases are a match to TRBD1. The CDR3 loop spans 15 amino acids. The J segment lost 0 bases and the V segment lost 6 bases, leaving 7 bases of the junction unmatched. Germline V CDR1 and CDR2: MNHEY, SVGAGI. In DNA, the CDR3 is TGTGCCAGCAGGGGACAGCCTCCCGCTAACTATGGCTACACCTTC. It specifies CASRGQPPANYGYTF.

The chain has TRBV11-3 and TRBJ2-7; 10 nucleotides align to TRBD1. Germline V gene lookup returns CDR1 SGHNT and CDR2 YENEEA. Trimming at V came to 5 bases and at J to 5 bases, leaving 12 bases not matched to a gene. The CDR3 is 16 amino acids. Here the CDR3 reads CASSPGTGTGVDEQYF. Written as DNA, the CDR3 is TGTGCCAGCAGCCCTGGGACCGGGACAGGGGTCGACGAGCAGTACTTC.

J is TRBJ1-4 and V is TRBV6-5; 7 bases agree with TRBD1. The CDR3 length is 12 residues. Germline CDR1 and CDR2: MNHEY and SVGAGI. V gave up 5 bases and J gave up 10 bases; unmatched junction bases: 4. CDR3 DNA sequence: TGTGCCAGCAGTACTCGACAGGGAAAACTGTTTTTT. Amino acid sequence: CASSTRQGKLFF.

The chain uses TRBV7-9 and TRBJ1-4; D is ambiguous. Per germline, CDR1 SEHNR and CDR2 FQNEAQ (reference sequence). This CDR3 is built from 14 residues. The germline V and J ends were trimmed by 5 bases and 7 bases, with 14 bases remaining between them. The CDR3, as DNA: TGTGCCAGCAGCCGGAGGGAAGTGGGTGAAAAACTGTTTTTT. Translated: CASSRREVGEKLFF.